The 2 T cell receptor beta chains given below trace back to one sample, sequenced in a study of OX40 agonist ivuxolimab in advanced cancers. The repertoire was sequenced with immunoSEQ multiplex PCR; TCRdb's copy has only in-frame clones and lacks some. This repertoire shows about 44,000 clones, approximately 80% found once; its top ten account for roughly 6.8%. The source material was CD4+ or CD8+ T cells sorted from blood, sampled in a trial of the OX40 agonist ivuxolimab. The receptors were gathered from an adult with an advanced solid tumor such as melanoma, head and neck, liver or kidney cancer.

This clone was detected only a few times. The chain couples TRBV27 to TRBJ1-1; 9 bases map to TRBD1. Germline CDR1 MNHEY, CDR2 SMNVEV (reference sequence). CDR3 length equals 15 residues. J was trimmed by 1 base and V by 7 bases; bases with no gene match: 7. The CDR3 reads CASIHTGGRNTEAFF. DNA for the CDR3: TGTGCCAGCATCCACACAGGGGGCCGGAACACTGAAGCTTTCTTT.

This clone has a single count. This sequence joins TRBV7-8 and TRBJ2-3; 10 nucleotides agree with TRBD1. After removal of 5 bases from V and 14 bases from J, the junction contained 10 bases not matched to a gene. CDR1 and CDR2 from the germline V gene are SGHVS and FQNEAQ. The CDR3 extends over 13 amino acids. DNA for the CDR3: TGTGCCAGCAGCCGGGACCGGGACAGGGGAAGGTATTTT. It is translated as CASSRDRDRGRYF.